One and the same sample provided the 20 T cell receptor beta chains below, sequenced in a study of metastatic and nonmetastatic thyroid tumors. TCRdb re-processed the PCR reads through MiXCR. The sample carries about 64,000 clones, approximately 4% recorded once. All patients were treatment-naive before thyroid surgery. The sequenced sample consisted of blood. The receptors come from a female donor with papillary thyroid cancer or a benign thyroid nodule (not recorded which). Some clones in this sample may be carry-over from other donors' samples.

This clone was counted at least ten times. The chain is built from TRBV6-2 or TRBV6-3 and TRBJ2-2; 8 bases align to TRBD1. Per germline, CDR1 MNHEY and CDR2 SVGEGT. With 6 bases clipped from V and 4 bases from J, the junction kept 4 bases outside the gene matches. The CDR3 is 14 residues long. The CDR3 coding sequence is TGTGCCAGCAGATCAGGGGGCAGCACCGGGGAGCTGTTTTTT. Its translation is CASRSGGSTGELFF.

Concerning this clone: Given a much more abundant clone one base away, this may be a read error. The V and J genes are TRBV27 and TRBJ2-1; no clear D gene. This CDR3 comprises 16 residues. V lost 4 bases, J lost 3 bases, and 16 bases lay in between. From germline, CDR1 is MNHEY and CDR2 SMNVEV (reference sequence). The CDR3 DNA is TGTGCCAGCAGTTCATCGTTCGGCGGTTTCTACAATGAGCAGTTCTTC. Residues: CASSSSFGGFYNEQFF.

This clone appeared many times. Other nucleotide sequences in the sample specify the same CDR3. The chain joins TRBV10-3 to TRBJ2-1; 11 nucleotides line up with TRBD2. Germline loops: CDR1 ENHRY, CDR2 SYGVKD. This CDR3 has 16 amino acids. J was trimmed by 3 bases and V by 4 bases; bases with no gene match: 5. Written as DNA, the CDR3 is TGTGCCATCAGTGGTGGACTAGCGGGTGGCTACAATGAGCAGTTCTTC. Amino acids: CAISGGLAGGYNEQFF.

The sample holds many counts of this clone. This chain joins TRBV30 and TRBJ2-7; D not resolved. Germline V gene sequence: CDR1 GTSNPN, CDR2 SVGIG (reference sequence). Trimming took off 2 bases at V and 3 bases at J, with 8 bases between the two ends. CDR3 size: 12 residues. The CDR3 here is CAWSPSHYEQYF. The CDR3 DNA sequence: TGTGCCTGGAGTCCTTCTCACTACGAGCAGTACTTC.

For this clone: This clone may be a read error of a much larger clone one base away. No conserved phenylalanine or tryptophan ends this CDR3, so it is likely a read error. The genes are TRBV15 and TRBJ2-5; D is ambiguous. Germline V gives CDR1 LNHNV, CDR2 YYDKDF (reference sequence). The CDR3 is made up of 13 amino acids. Trimming removed 5 bases at V and 4 bases at J, with 11 bases between. This CDR3 is CATSPTETETQYL. DNA for the CDR3: TGTGCCACCAGCCCAACCGAAACAGAGACCCAGTACCTC.

This clone was counted many times. The gene calls are TRBV20-1 and TRBJ2-7, with TRBD1 matching 9 bases. CDR1 DFQATT and CDR2 SNEGSKA come from the germline V gene (reference sequence). The length of the CDR3 is 13 residues. J was trimmed by 2 bases and V by 6 bases; bases with no gene match: 5. The CDR3 here is CSAQGTGTYEQYF. Written as DNA, the CDR3 is TGCAGTGCCCAGGGGACAGGGACCTACGAGCAGTACTTC.

Ten or more counts support this clone. The chain has TRBV2 and TRBJ1-1; unclear D gene. Trimming took off 6 bases at V and 1 base at J, with 9 bases between the two ends. The V gene's germline CDR1 is SNHLY and CDR2 FYNNEI. The CDR3 consists of 13 residues. The CDR3 DNA follows: TGTGCCAGCAGGGAACAATGGAACACTGAAGCTTTCTTT. The encoded protein is CASREQWNTEAFF. The full variable domain, completed using reference TRBV2 and TRBJ1-1, is EPEVTQTPSHQVTQMGQEVILRCVPISNHLYFYWYRQILGQKVEFLVSFYNNEISEKSEIFDDQFSVERPDGSNFTLKIRSTKLEDSAMYFCASREQWNTEAFFGQGTRLTVV.

This clone was counted ten times or more. This chain joins TRBV29-1 and TRBJ1-1; 7 nucleotides line up with TRBD1. The CDR3 totals 13 residues. The ends lost 8 bases at V and 1 base at J; junction bases unmatched: 7. Looked up from germline, CDR1 is SQVTM and CDR2 is ANQGSEA. The CDR3 sequence: CSTRQGRNTEAFF. CDR3 nucleotides: TGCAGCACTCGACAGGGAAGGAACACTGAAGCTTTCTTT.

There are many counts of this clone. The J gene is TRBJ2-6, the V gene TRBV30; no clear D gene. CDR1 and CDR2 from the germline V gene are GTSNPN and SVGIG (reference sequence). CDR3 length: 14 residues. V lost 0 bases and J lost 11, with 14 bases in between. The CDR3 DNA follows: TGTGCCTGGAGTGTAATAGGTCGGGCGCACGTCCTGACTTTC. It encodes CAWSVIGRAHVLTF.

This chain joins TRBV28 and TRBJ2-7; 7 bases align to TRBD1. The CDR3 contains 15 residues. Germline V lookup: CDR1 MDHEN, CDR2 SYDVKM. The junction had 11 bases not matched to a gene; V was cut back by 5 bases and J by 4 bases. CDR3 nucleotides: TGTGCCAGCAGTCCAAATAGGGACAGCAGATACGAGCAGTACTTC. It is translated as CASSPNRDSRYEQYF. Full variable domain (remainder filled in from reference TRBV28 and TRBJ2-7): DVKVTQSSRYLVKRTGEKVFLECVQDMDHENMFWYRQDPGLGLRLIYFSYDVKMKEKGDIPEGYSVSREKKERFSLILESASTNQTSMYLCASSPNRDSRYEQYFGPGTRLTVT.

Many counts were recorded for this clone. The chain uses TRBV5-5 and TRBJ1-3; D is unclear. Trimming left V 2 bases short and J 0 bases short, with 6 bases between. Germline CDR1 SGHKS, CDR2 YYEKEE (reference sequence). This CDR3 region has 14 residues. CDR3 in amino acids: CASSFGLSGNTIYF. For the CDR3, the DNA is TGTGCCAGCAGCTTCGGACTCTCTGGAAACACCATATATTTT.

The J gene is TRBJ1-2, the V gene TRBV28, with 9 bases identical to TRBD1. The germline gives CDR1 MDHEN, CDR2 SYDVKM. The CDR3 has 17 residues. V trimming: 7 bases; J trimming: 4 bases; junction bases outside the gene matches: 16. The CDR3 nucleotides read TGTGCCAGCAATTCCCCCGGACAGGGGCCTTTTCCCTATGGCTACACCTTC. Translated, it gives CASNSPGQGPFPYGYTF.

This clone was picked up many times. The V call is TRBV6-1, the J call TRBJ1-1, with unresolved D. Germline V gene data show CDR1 as MNHNS and CDR2 as SASEGT. The CDR3 is 12 amino acids. V shed 8 bases and J shed 5 bases, with 12 bases lying between them. The CDR3 DNA follows: TGTGCCAGCTCCCGTCGAGGGACTGAAGCTTTCTTT. Its protein product is CASSRRGTEAFF.

This clone came up many times. CDR3 nucleotide sequence: TGTGCCAGCAGCTTAGCGCTTCGGGGGGGACTAGGCTACACCGGGGAGCTGTTTTTT. Its translation: CASSLALRGGLGYTGELFF. This chain uses TRBV7-8 with TRBJ2-2; TRBD2 aligns across 8 bases. The CDR3 is 19 residues long. CDR1 is SGHVS, CDR2 FQNEAQ, per germline. V dropped 0 bases and J dropped 3; count of bases not matched to a gene: 12.

This clone was observed a few times. The V and J genes are TRBV2 and TRBJ1-2; TRBD1 might be the D (6 bases). The V gene's germline CDR1 is SNHLY and CDR2 FYNNEI. V was shortened by 6 bases and J by 4 bases, with 12 bases between the two germline ends. The CDR3 spans 13 residues. Here the CDR3 DNA reads TGTGCCAGCAGGGACAGCGGCAGCTATGGCTACACCTTC. It codes for CASRDSGSYGYTF. The complete variable domain, with remaining parts taken from reference TRBV2 and TRBJ1-2, reads EPEVTQTPSHQVTQMGQEVILRCVPISNHLYFYWYRQILGQKVEFLVSFYNNEISEKSEIFDDQFSVERPDGSNFTLKIRSTKLEDSAMYFCASRDSGSYGYTFGSGTRLTVV.

Ten or more counts support this clone. V usage is TRBV3-1 and J usage is TRBJ2-3; unclear D gene. V was shortened by 2 bases and J by 4 bases, with 4 bases between the two germline ends. The V gene's germline CDR1 is LGHDT and CDR2 YNNKEL (reference sequence). This CDR3 is built from 12 residues. The CDR3 coding sequence is TGTGCCAGCAGCCAACTAGCAGATACGCAGTATTTT. It specifies CASSQLADTQYF.

This clone was found many times. The genes are TRBV15 and TRBJ1-4, with TRBD1 matching over 7 bases. V trimming: 3 bases; J trimming: 0 bases; junction bases outside the gene matches: 10. The CDR3 runs 18 residues. Looked up from germline, CDR1 is LNHNV and CDR2 is YYDKDF (reference sequence). In DNA, the CDR3 is TGTGCCACCAGCAGGGGACAGACCCCCTTAGCAACTAATGAAAAACTGTTTTTT. Translating it yields CATSRGQTPLATNEKLFF.

This clone was observed at least ten times. This chain connects TRBV28 to TRBJ2-1; 7 bases are shared with TRBD1. Germline CDR1 MDHEN, CDR2 SYDVKM. CDR3 length: 15 residues. V dropped 5 bases and J dropped 7; count of bases not matched to a gene: 11. The CDR3 sequence: CASSIDRASDNEQFF. CDR3 nucleotides: TGTGCCAGCAGTATCGACAGGGCCTCTGATAATGAGCAGTTCTTC.

This clone was seen at least ten times. The chain combines TRBV19 with TRBJ1-4, with D perhaps matching TRBD1 (5 bases). CDR1 is LNHDA, CDR2 SQIVND, per germline (reference sequence). The V and J ends lost 4 bases and 5 bases respectively, with 14 bases between them. This CDR3 comprises 15 residues. CDR3 protein: CASSRLGTLNEKLFF. Here the CDR3 DNA reads TGTGCCAGTAGTAGGTTGGGGACGCTAAATGAAAAACTGTTTTTT. The full variable domain, completed using reference TRBV19 and TRBJ1-4, is DGGITQSPKYLFRKEGQNVTLSCEQNLNHDAMYWYRQDPGQGLRLIYYSQIVNDFQKGDIAEGYSVSREKKESFPLTVTSAQKNPTAFYLCASSRLGTLNEKLFFGSGTQLSVL.

In its sample, this clone was seen many times. CDR3 coding DNA: TGCGCCAGCACCTCGATAGCGGGTTCGAACACCGGGGAGCTGTTTTTT. Translated, it gives CASTSIAGSNTGELFF. The rearrangement uses TRBV5-1 and TRBJ2-2; 7 bases agree with TRBD2. CDR3 length: 16 residues. V gave up 6 bases and J gave up 0 bases; unmatched junction bases: 8. Germline V gene sequence: CDR1 SGHRS, CDR2 YFSETQ. Together with reference TRBV5-1 and TRBJ2-2, the CDR3 gives the full variable domain: KAGVTQTPRYLIKTRGQQVTLSCSPISGHRSVSWYQQTPGQGLQFLFEYFSETQRNKGNFPGRFSGRQFSNSRSEMNVSTLELGDSALYLCASTSIAGSNTGELFFGEGSRLTVL.